Listed below are T cell receptor beta chains from one sample, sequenced in a study of shared T cell receptors in the human thymus. TCRdb keeps only in-frame clones here, not all; method: immunoSEQ multiplex PCR. The table has about 660,000 clones, over 75% seen once; the top ten hold around 0.01%. This sample was also put to use in a study of human thymus T cells.

The specimen was thymocytes. Every receptor here comes from a boy under two years old with a congenital heart defect. CDR3s include the opening cysteine and the closing phenylalanine or tryptophan. Fields, in order: D gene, clone size, J gene, CDR3 length, V gene, CDR3 DNA, CDR3 protein. D genes are given only for firm matches. Size is omitted from some rows. Given values are once, few, many or a class for expanded clones.

. . TRBJ1-5 13 TRBV19 TGTGCCAGTATGGGGCCGGTAGGGCAGCCCCAGCATTTT CASMGPVGQPQHF
TRBD2 . TRBJ2-7 16 TRBV28 TGTGCCAGCAGTTGGGCTAGCGGGAGGGGGGGGTACGAGCAGTACTTC CASSWASGRGGYEQYF
TRBD2 . TRBJ2-7 17 TRBV4-3 TGCGCCAGCAGCCAAGACCCCTGGGGGGGAAGTAGTAACGAGCAGTACTTC CASSQDPWGGSSNEQYF
. . TRBJ2-3 14 TRBV2 TGTGCCAGCAGTGATAAGCGTCGCACAGATACGCAGTATTTT CASSDKRRTDTQYF
. . TRBJ1-1 17 TRBV25-1 TGTGCCAGCAGCCCCAAAGCACGTGGCAGGGATTGCGCTGAAGCTTTCTTT CASSPKARGRDCAEAFF
. . TRBJ2-1 15 TRBV28 TGTGCCAGCAGTTTATTAGAGGATTCCTACAATGAGCAGTTCTTC CASSLLEDSYNEQFF
TRBD2 . TRBJ2-5 16 TRBV5-8 TGTGCCAGCAGCTTGAGGGGACTAGCGGGACAAGAGACCCAGTACTTC CASSLRGLAGQETQYF
TRBD1 once TRBJ1-2 15 TRBV7-2 TGTGCCAGCAGCTCCTCAGGACAGGGGGCGCGTGGCTACACCTTC CASSSSGQGARGYTF
TRBD1 . TRBJ2-2 14 TRBV4-1 TGCGCCAGCAGCCCGGGACAGGCCAGCGGGGAGCTGTTTTTT CASSPGQASGELFF
. . TRBJ2-7 16 TRBV27 TGTGCCAGCAGTTTCCAAGAAGGGGTCCCCTTCTACGAGCAGTACTTC CASSFQEGVPFYEQYF
. . TRBJ2-7 16 TRBV6-1 TGTGCCAGCAGTGAAGAGGATATACAGGGTCTAGGCGAGCAGTACTTC CASSEEDIQGLGEQYF
. . TRBJ2-5 15 TRBV7-8 TGTGCCAGCAGCTTAGCGCCTCGACAACAAGAGACCCAGTACTTC CASSLAPRQQETQYF
. . TRBJ2-7 16 TRBV4-1 TGCGCCAGCAGCCAAGACGCGCGAGACAGGCCCGACGAGCAGTACTTC CASSQDARDRPDEQYF
TRBD2 few TRBJ2-7 16 TRBV12-5 TGTGCTAGTGGCCCCACGACTAGCGGGAGGACCTACGAGCAGTACTTC CASGPTTSGRTYEQYF
. . TRBJ2-5 15 TRBV30 TGTGCCTGGAGCCGTGGAGTCGGTGTCCAAGAGACCCAGTACTTC CAWSRGVGVQETQYF
. . TRBJ2-3 16 TRBV5-6 TGTGCCAGCAGCCTTGGCGGGGGCCCTAGCACAGATACGCAGTATTTT CASSLGGGPSTDTQYF
TRBD2 . TRBJ2-5 20 TRBV4-2 TGTGCCAGCAGCCTCTTCGCCCCCCCCTTGGCGGGAGTTATATTTGAGACCCAGTACTTC CASSLFAPPLAGVIFETQYF
TRBD2 . TRBJ2-1 17 TRBV28 TGTGCCAGCAGTCCCGCCCCCCAAGCGGGAGGAGGTAATGAGCAGTTCTTC CASSPAPQAGGGNEQFF
TRBD1 . TRBJ2-1 15 TRBV11-3 TGTGCCAGCAGCCCAGGACAGGGTGGAAGTAGTGAGCAGTTCTTC CASSPGQGGSSEQFF
. . TRBJ2-3 13 TRBV10-3 TGTGAACGAACTACGAGCGTGATGGGTACGCAGTATTTT CERTTSVMGTQYF
TRBD1 . TRBJ2-2 14 TRBV7-2 TGTGCCAGCACCGACAGGGTTGACACCGGGGAGCTGTTTTTT CASTDRVDTGELFF
. . TRBJ2-1 16 TRBV15 TGTGCCACCAGCAGAGATAGAGGACACCTTTACAATGAGCAGTTCTTC CATSRDRGHLYNEQFF
TRBD1 . TRBJ1-1 15 TRBV6-1 TGTGCCAGCAGTGAGCAGGACAGGGGTGGCACTGAAGCTTTCTTT CASSEQDRGGTEAFF
TRBD2 . TRBJ2-7 16 TRBV11-2 TGTGCCAGCAGCCTGGGACTAGCGGGAGGGCCCCACGAGCAGTACTTC CASSLGLAGGPHEQYF
. . TRBJ1-2 12 TRBV30 TGTGCCTGGGGGGGACTTAACTATGGCTACACCTTC CAWGGLNYGYTF
TRBD2 . TRBJ2-3 15 TRBV5-1 TGCGCCAGCAGCCAGAGACTAGCAACTACAGATACGCAGTATTTT CASSQRLATTDTQYF
TRBD1 . TRBJ2-3 17 TRBV6-1 TGTGCCAGCAGTGAACCCCGTGTGGACAGGGGAACAGATACGCAGTATTTT CASSEPRVDRGTDTQYF
TRBD1 . TRBJ2-7 15 TRBV18 TGTGCCAGCTCATCCACCGGGACAGGGGGTTACGAGCAGTACTTC CASSSTGTGGYEQYF
. . TRBJ1-3 15 TRBV30 TGTGCCTGGAGTGTTGGGGGCCCACGAGGAAACACCATATATTTT CAWSVGGPRGNTIYF
. . TRBJ2-1 14 TRBV6-5 TGTGCCAGCAGTTGGGCGTCGTGGGACAATGAGCAGTTCTTC CASSWASWDNEQFF
TRBD2 . TRBJ2-1 19 TRBV10-3 TGTGCCATCAGTGAGTCGATCGGCGGAGCGGGGAGCTCCTACAATGAGCAGTTCTTC CAISESIGGAGSSYNEQFF
. once TRBJ1-1 18 TRBV4-2 TGTGCCAGCAGCCAAAATAGGGTTCAGGGCTGGGGGAACACTGAAGCTTTCTTT CASSQNRVQGWGNTEAFF
TRBD2 . TRBJ2-1 16 TRBV19 TGTGCCAGTAGTAGGGCTAGCGGGAGGGGCTACAATGAGCAGTTCTTC CASSRASGRGYNEQFF
. few TRBJ2-7 14 TRBV7-2 TGTGCCAGCAGCTTAGAGACAGGCCCCTACGAGCAGTACTTC CASSLETGPYEQYF
TRBD2 . TRBJ2-2 18 TRBV18 TGTGCCAGCTCACCCGGGACTAGCGGGAGAAGGAGCACCGGGGAGCTGTTTTTT CASSPGTSGRRSTGELFF
TRBD1 . TRBJ2-3 14 TRBV6-5 TGTGCCTCTAAGGAACAGGGGGCCACAGATACGCAGTATTTT CASKEQGATDTQYF
. . TRBJ2-3 18 TRBV5-1 TGCGCCAGCAGCTTTGAGGTGTGGCGGAGACTCCACACAGATACGCAGTATTTT CASSFEVWRRLHTDTQYF
TRBD2 . TRBJ2-7 16 TRBV27 TGTGCCAGCAGTTTATCTCCGGGAGGGCCCAGCCACGAGCAGTACTTC CASSLSPGGPSHEQYF
. . TRBJ1-2 12 TRBV19 TGTGCCAGTAGTCCGAGGAACTATGGCTACACCTTC CASSPRNYGYTF
TRBD1 . TRBJ1-1 17 TRBV27 TGTGCCAGCAGCCAGATGACAGGGCCGCTCATGAACACTGAAGCTTTCTTT CASSQMTGPLMNTEAFF
. . TRBJ1-1 17 TRBV9 TGTGCCAGCAGCCCTTATATTGGCGTTGGAGTGAACACTGAAGCTTTCTTT CASSPYIGVGVNTEAFF
. . TRBJ1-2 12 TRBV7-9 TGTGCCAGCAGCACAGGCAGCCATGGCTACACCTTC CASSTGSHGYTF
TRBD2 . TRBJ2-7 16 TRBV15 TGTGCCACCAGCAGAGATCGAGGTAGCGGGGGATACGAGCAGTACTTC CATSRDRGSGGYEQYF
. . TRBJ1-2 10 TRBV28 TGTGCCAGCAGGGCCCCTGGCTACACCTTC CASRAPGYTF
. . TRBJ1-2 16 TRBV5-4 TGTGCCAGCAGCCCCTCTGCGGGCCGATCTAACTATGGCTACACCTTC CASSPSAGRSNYGYTF
. . TRBJ1-3 19 TRBV18 TGTGCCAGCTCACCACCGCCCTCCTCTGACAGTTTCTCTGGAAACACCATATATTTT CASSPPPSSDSFSGNTIYF
TRBD2 . TRBJ2-1 19 TRBV5-6 TGTGCCAGCAGCTTTGAACGTTTCTTAGCGGGACCTACCTACAATGAGCAGTTCTTC CASSFERFLAGPTYNEQFF
. . TRBJ2-5 12 TRBV18 TGTGCCAGCTCTGGAGGGGAAGGGACCCAGTACTTC CASSGGEGTQYF
TRBD1 . TRBJ2-1 15 TRBV4-1 TGCGCCAGCACCCACCGGACAGGGGGTTACAATGAGCAGTTCTTC CASTHRTGGYNEQFF
. once TRBJ2-7 11 TRBV20-1 TGCAGTGCTACGACAGAATCGGAGCAGTACTTC CSATTESEQYF
TRBD2 . TRBJ2-3 16 TRBV6-1 TGTGCCAGCAGTGGCGGGACTAGCGGGAGTACGGATACGCAGTATTTT CASSGGTSGSTDTQYF
. . TRBJ2-6 15 TRBV5-1 TGCGCCAGCAGCTTGGAGGGGACTGGGGCCAACGTCCTGACTTTC CASSLEGTGANVLTF
. . TRBJ1-4 15 TRBV6-6 TGTGCCAGCAGTTACTCGTGGCAGACAAAGGAAAAACTGTTTTTT CASSYSWQTKEKLFF
. . TRBJ1-5 17 TRBV23-1 TGCGCCAGCAGTCAATCAGGGGTCAGAAGTAGCAATCAGCCCCAGCATTTT CASSQSGVRSSNQPQHF